These T cell receptor beta chains were read from a single sample in a study of shared clonotypes between healthy human individuals. The assay was immunoSEQ multiplex PCR, and TCRdb's table has in-frame clones only and misses some. The table records some 2,000,000 clones, 85% to 95% of them present only once. Sequenced sample: naive CD4+ T cells sorted from blood. All receptors derive from a man aged 18 to 30 in good health. The CDR3 runs from the conserved cysteine through the conserved F or W. The D gene is left open where the match is weak. The size of a clone is reported for some rows only, either as once, few or many, or as a class for expanded clones.

15 | TRBJ2-2 | TRBV6-5 | TRBD1 | . | CASSLGTANTGELFF | TGTGCCAGCAGTTTAGGGACAGCGAACACCGGGGAGCTGTTTTTT
15 | TRBJ1-5 | TRBV6-4 | . | . | CASSPRTLSNQPQHF | TGTGCCAGCAGTCCACGGACCCTTAGCAATCAGCCCCAGCATTTT
15 | TRBJ1-1 | TRBV7-9 | . | . | CASSLALQTDTEAFF | TGTGCCAGCAGCTTAGCCCTTCAGACGGACACTGAAGCTTTCTTT
14 | TRBJ2-3 | TRBV29-1 | TRBD1 | . | CSAIRDRGTDTQYF | TGCAGCGCGATCCGGGACAGAGGCACAGATACGCAGTATTTT
16 | TRBJ2-7 | TRBV2 | TRBD2 | . | CASSEGSGSGRYEQYF | TGTGCCAGCAGTGAAGGATCAGGTAGCGGGAGATACGAGCAGTACTTC
15 | TRBJ2-2 | TRBV11-2 | TRBD2 | once | CASSLDGRVSGELFF | TGTGCCAGCAGCTTAGACGGGAGGGTCTCCGGGGAGCTGTTTTTT
13 | TRBJ2-7 | TRBV5-4 | . | . | CASSSGGSYEQYF | TGTGCCAGCAGCTCCGGGGGCTCCTACGAGCAGTACTTC
17 | TRBJ2-1 | TRBV7-8 | TRBD2 | . | CASSLLTSGDRYNEQFF | TGTGCCAGCAGCTTACTGACTAGCGGGGATCGCTACAATGAGCAGTTCTTC
14 | TRBJ2-2 | TRBV2 | TRBD1 | once | CATKTGEGSGELFF | TGTGCCACCAAGACAGGGGAAGGGTCCGGGGAGCTGTTTTTT
14 | TRBJ2-2 | TRBV28 | . | . | CASSPGQWTGELFF | TGTGCCAGCAGCCCAGGGCAGTGGACCGGGGAGCTGTTTTTT
14 | TRBJ2-5 | TRBV4-3 | . | . | CASSQDIGQETQYF | TGCGCCAGCAGCCAAGATATCGGTCAAGAGACCCAGTACTTC
17 | TRBJ2-5 | TRBV30 | TRBD2 | . | CAWSVRRTSGTQETQYF | TGTGCCTGGAGTGTACGGCGGACTAGCGGGACCCAAGAGACCCAGTACTTC
14 | TRBJ2-3 | TRBV29-1 | . | . | CSVEGQGRPDTQYF | TGCAGCGTTGAAGGGCAGGGGAGGCCAGATACGCAGTATTTT
16 | TRBJ2-7 | TRBV5-6 | TRBD1 | . | CASSLVGQAKYYEQYF | TGTGCCAGCAGCTTGGTAGGACAGGCAAAATACTACGAGCAGTACTTC
14 | TRBJ1-6 | TRBV5-5 | . | few | CASSLDRAGSPLHF | TGTGCCAGCAGCTTGGACAGGGCGGGTTCACCCCTCCACTTT
15 | TRBJ2-1 | TRBV18 | TRBD2 | . | CASSPLTSGQAEQFF | TGTGCCAGCTCACCATTGACTAGCGGGCAGGCTGAGCAGTTCTTC
12 | TRBJ2-5 | TRBV10-3 | TRBD2 | . | CAISPSGGTQYF | TGTGCCATCAGTCCTAGCGGTGGGACCCAGTACTTC
14 | TRBJ2-5 | TRBV11-3 | TRBD2 | . | CASSLVAGGETQYF | TGTGCCAGCAGCTTAGTAGCGGGGGGAGAGACCCAGTACTTC
13 | TRBJ1-4 | TRBV29-1 | TRBD1 | . | CSVARGRDEKLFF | TGCAGCGTTGCAAGGGGGCGCGATGAAAAACTGTTTTTT
15 | TRBJ1-4 | TRBV5-1 | . | . | CASSSAAATNEKLFF | TGCGCCAGCAGCTCTGCAGCGGCTACTAATGAAAAACTGTTTTTT
14 | TRBJ1-1 | TRBV5-1 | . | . | CASSLVGENTEAFF | TGCGCCAGCAGCTTGGTAGGGGAAAACACTGAAGCTTTCTTT
13 | TRBJ1-1 | TRBV18 | . | . | CASSPIAATEAFF | TGTGCCAGCTCACCTATCGCGGCCACTGAAGCTTTCTTT
18 | TRBJ2-7 | TRBV6-4 | TRBD1 | . | CASSDLGDLGTGSYEQYF | TGTGCCAGCAGTGACCTGGGCGACCTGGGGACAGGATCCTACGAGCAGTACTTC
12 | TRBJ1-2 | TRBV6-5 | . | . | CASNDAYYGYTF | TGTGCCAGCAATGACGCGTACTATGGCTACACCTTC
12 | TRBJ1-1 | TRBV11-2 | . | . | CASSLNGYGAFF | TGTGCCAGCAGCTTAAACGGATATGGAGCTTTCTTT
15 | TRBJ1-2 | TRBV4-3 | . | . | CASSQDTGGDYGYTF | TGCGCCAGCAGCCAAGATACGGGGGGTGATTATGGCTACACCTTC
17 | TRBJ1-3 | TRBV25-1 | TRBD1 | . | CASSEWGTGVAGNTIYF | TGTGCCAGCAGTGAATGGGGGACAGGGGTGGCTGGAAACACCATATATTTT
14 | TRBJ2-2 | TRBV5-4 | . | . | CASSFTGNTGELFF | TGTGCCAGCAGCTTCACAGGGAACACCGGGGAGCTGTTTTTT
13 | TRBJ1-6 | TRBV6-5 | TRBD1 | . | CASTRDRGSPLHF | TGTGCCAGTACAAGGGACAGGGGTTCACCCCTCCACTTT
15 | TRBJ2-1 | TRBV5-1 | TRBD2 | . | CASTVGLAGVGEQFF | TGCGCCAGCACCGTAGGACTAGCGGGAGTTGGGGAGCAGTTCTTC
14 | TRBJ2-7 | TRBV30 | . | once | CAWSVLQDSYEQYF | TGTGCCTGGAGTGTACTACAAGACTCCTACGAGCAGTACTTC
14 | TRBJ2-3 | TRBV5-1 | TRBD1 | . | CASRRTGGADTQYF | TGCGCCAGCAGGCGGACAGGGGGCGCAGATACGCAGTATTTT
16 | TRBJ2-5 | TRBV11-2 | . | . | CASSLWFSHVEETQYF | TGTGCCAGCAGCTTATGGTTTTCGCACGTCGAAGAGACCCAGTACTTC
13 | TRBJ2-1 | TRBV4-2 | . | . | CASSQGGANEQFF | TGTGCCAGCAGCCAAGGGGGGGCCAATGAGCAGTTCTTC
14 | TRBJ2-1 | TRBV5-1 | . | . | CASSPGPEGFEQFF | TGCGCCAGCAGCCCTGGACCGGAGGGGTTTGAGCAGTTCTTC
14 | TRBJ1-2 | TRBV11-2 | TRBD1 | . | CASSIRQGSGGYTF | TGTGCCAGCAGCATCCGACAGGGAAGCGGTGGCTACACCTTC
15 | TRBJ2-7 | TRBV28 | . | . | CASSLPRGLSYEQYF | TGTGCCAGCAGTTTACCCAGAGGGCTCTCCTACGAGCAGTACTTC
14 | TRBJ2-7 | TRBV6-6 | . | . | CASRLHASSYEQYF | TGTGCCAGCCGGCTCCATGCGAGCTCCTACGAGCAGTACTTC
13 | TRBJ1-4 | TRBV5-1 | TRBD1 | . | CASSTGGDEKLFF | TGCGCCAGCAGTACAGGGGGCGATGAAAAACTGTTTTTT
16 | TRBJ1-1 | TRBV5-4 | . | . | CASSLGAGVQNTEAFF | TGTGCCAGCAGCTTGGGGGCAGGGGTTCAGAACACTGAAGCTTTCTTT